This is a list of T cell receptor beta chains from one sample in a study of blood T cell repertoires in COVID-19. Data came from immunoSEQ multiplex PCR; TCRdb stores just in-frame clones and leaves some out. This table holds approximately 350,000 clones, about 89% found once. The sequenced sample consisted of peripheral blood. These receptors were collected from a woman in her twenties or thirties with COVID-19, enrolled during active disease. Each CDR3 is given with its conserved first and last residue. A D gene is named only where the DNA matches it firmly. Rows may omit the clone size; those that give it use once, few, many or a size class.

TRBV19,NA,TRBJ2-1,TRBD2,TGTGCCAGTAGTATCGGGAGGGCCAATGAGCAGTTCTTC,CASSIGRANEQFF
TRBV6-2/TRBV6-3,NA,TRBJ1-1,NA,TGTGCCAGCAGCTACTACGGGAGATACACTGAAGCTTTCTTT,CASSYYGRYTEAFF
TRBV24-1,few,TRBJ2-2,NA,TGTGCCACCGGAGAGATCACCGGGGAGCTGTTTTTT,CATGEITGELFF
TRBV28,NA,TRBJ2-7,TRBD2,TGTGCCAGCCGGAAAAGCGGGGGGGCGGGAGAGCAGTACTTC,CASRKSGGAGEQYF
TRBV19,NA,TRBJ1-5,NA,TGTGCCAGTAGTATCGGGGGGAATCAGCCCCAGCATTTT,CASSIGGNQPQHF
TRBV11-3,NA,TRBJ2-1,TRBD2,TGTGCCAGCAGCCGAACTAGCGTCTACAATGAGCAGTTCTTC,CASSRTSVYNEQFF
TRBV19,NA,TRBJ1-2,NA,TGTGCCAGTAGTATCTTGACGGGACTTCCCGGCGGCTATGGCTACACCTTC,CASSILTGLPGGYGYTF
TRBV30,NA,TRBJ1-4,NA,TGTGCCTGGAGTTTCGTGACAGGTGATAATGAAAAACTGTTTTTT,CAWSFVTGDNEKLFF
TRBV2,NA,TRBJ1-5,NA,TGTGCCAGCAGTGAAGCGCCCCCTCCGGGGTGGCCCCAGCATTTT,CASSEAPPPGWPQHF
TRBV27,NA,TRBJ2-2,TRBD2,TGTGCCAGCTTCGTTAGGGGTAGCGGGGGGGCTAACGTCGGGGAGCTGTTTTTT,CASFVRGSGGANVGELFF
TRBV4-2,few,TRBJ2-1,NA,TGTGCCAGCAGCCAAACAGCGGGTGCCGGCAATGAGCAGTTCTTC,CASSQTAGAGNEQFF
TRBV5-5,NA,TRBJ2-7,NA,TGTGCCAGCAGCGAAAGGGGGGGCCCCTACGAGCAGTACTTC,CASSERGGPYEQYF
TRBV10-1,NA,TRBJ2-1,TRBD2,TGCGCCAGCAGTGAGTCGACAGGGCTAGCGGGGAACAATGAGCAGTTCTTC,CASSESTGLAGNNEQFF
TRBV11-3,few,TRBJ2-1,NA,TGTGCCAGCAGCTCCCCGGGACTCAATGAGCAGTTCTTC,CASSSPGLNEQFF
TRBV27,NA,TRBJ1-6,NA,TGTGCCAGCAGTTTTAGGGGGAATAATTCACCCCTCCACTTT,CASSFRGNNSPLHF
TRBV11-1,NA,TRBJ2-7,NA,TGTGCCAGCAGCTTACAACGGACAGTGCCTCTCGAGCAGTACTTC,CASSLQRTVPLEQYF
TRBV23-1,many,TRBJ2-1,NA,TGCGCCAGCAGTCAAGAAACTGACACGTCCACCGAGAACTCCTACAATGAGCAGTTCTTC,CASSQETDTSTENSYNEQFF